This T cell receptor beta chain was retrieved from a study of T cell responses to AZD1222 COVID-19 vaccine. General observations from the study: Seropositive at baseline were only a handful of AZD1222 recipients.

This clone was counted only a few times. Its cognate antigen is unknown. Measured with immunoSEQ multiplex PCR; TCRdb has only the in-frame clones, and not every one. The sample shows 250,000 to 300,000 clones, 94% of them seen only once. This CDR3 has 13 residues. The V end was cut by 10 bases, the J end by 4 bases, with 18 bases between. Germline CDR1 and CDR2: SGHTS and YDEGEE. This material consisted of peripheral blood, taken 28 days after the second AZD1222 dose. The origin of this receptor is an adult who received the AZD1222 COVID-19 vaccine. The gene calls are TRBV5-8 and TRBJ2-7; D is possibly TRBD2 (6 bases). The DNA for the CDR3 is TGTGCCTCCCATTCTGCCGGAGGGTACGAGCAGTACTTC. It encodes CASHSAGGYEQYF.